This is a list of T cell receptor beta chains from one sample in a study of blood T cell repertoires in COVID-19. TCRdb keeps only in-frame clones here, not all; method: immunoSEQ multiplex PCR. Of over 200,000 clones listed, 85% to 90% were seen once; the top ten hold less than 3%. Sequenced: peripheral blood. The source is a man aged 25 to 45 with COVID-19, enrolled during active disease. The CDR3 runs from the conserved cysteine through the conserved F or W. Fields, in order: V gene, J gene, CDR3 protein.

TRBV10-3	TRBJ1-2	CAISGENYGYTF
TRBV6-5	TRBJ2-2	CASKTAGPNTGELFF
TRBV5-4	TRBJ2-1	CASSHLRTSGESNEQFF
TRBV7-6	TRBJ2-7	CASSPEGTGVLGEQYF
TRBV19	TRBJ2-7	CASSIGYRAYEQYF
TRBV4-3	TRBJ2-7	CASSQGLAGLYEQYF
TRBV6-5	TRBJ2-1	CASTPTGQGPNEQFF
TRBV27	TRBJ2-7	CASSPTYEQYF
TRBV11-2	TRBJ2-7	CASSLIGLAGGSYEQYF
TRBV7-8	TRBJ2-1	CASSQGTGGSVEQFF
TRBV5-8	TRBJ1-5	CASSGGQRYQPQHF
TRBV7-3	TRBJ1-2	CASSLRPGQFYGYTF